Each of the 17 T cell receptor beta chains below was sequenced from the same sample in a study of blood T cells in healthy people across ages. For the second PCR, which ran for roughly 6 to 12 cycles, a sample-barcoded 5' primer and a J-beta primer mix were used. TCRdb re-called the 5' RACE reads with MiXCR, one entry per CDR3 protein. The profile covers just over 1 million distinct CDR3 sequences, with 40% to 50% appearing a single time and under 20% taken by the ten largest. What was sequenced was blood. The receptors were gathered from a woman aged 60-75 years in good health.

This clonotype was counted only a few times. The rearrangement links TRBV18 to TRBJ2-7; weak D call: TRBD1 (6 bases). The CDR3 spans 16 residues. V was pared by 3 bases and J by 3 bases, with 18 bases between. Germline V gene data show CDR1 as KGHSH and CDR2 as LQKENI. In DNA form, the CDR3 reads TGTGCCAGCTCACCCTCACCTACAGGGATCAGCTACGAGCAGTACTTC. It yields the protein CASSPSPTGISYEQYF.

This chain joins TRBV6-1 and TRBJ2-3; D may be TRBD1 (6 bases). This CDR3 has 15 amino acids. Looked up from germline, CDR1 is MNHNS and CDR2 is SASEGT. The V and J ends lost 3 bases and 4 bases respectively, with 14 bases between them. This CDR3 reads CASSDLGAPSDTQYF. CDR3 nucleotides: TGTGCCAGCAGTGACCTGGGGGCCCCGTCAGATACGCAGTATTTT.

V gene TRBV6-6 combines with J gene TRBJ2-1; 10 bases align to TRBD2. Germline lookup yields CDR1 MNHNY and CDR2 SVGAGI (reference sequence). The CDR3 consists of 16 residues. The V and J ends lost 2 bases and 4 bases, in that order; junction bases with no gene match: 5. The DNA for the CDR3 is TGTGCCAGCAGTTACGAGGGAGCGGGAGGGTACAATGAGCAGTTCTTC. Amino acids: CASSYEGAGGYNEQFF.

Only a few counts were recorded for this clonotype. The chain is built from TRBV20-1 and TRBJ1-2; D call uncertain. Trimming pared 6 bases from V and 1 base from J, leaving 12 bases between. The CDR3 has 13 residues. Per germline, CDR1 DFQATT and CDR2 SNEGSKA (reference sequence). The CDR3 sequence: CSATPGFNYGYTF. Written as DNA, the CDR3 is TGCAGTGCCACCCCGGGATTTAACTATGGCTACACCTTC.

The V and J genes are TRBV10-3 and TRBJ2-7; D is perhaps TRBD1 (5 bases). This CDR3 spans 14 amino acids. The V end was cut by 2 bases, the J end by 2 bases, with 10 bases between. Germline V gives CDR1 ENHRY, CDR2 SYGVKD. The CDR3 loop is CAISEIDRAYEQYF. For the CDR3, the DNA is TGTGCCATCAGTGAGATAGACAGAGCCTACGAGCAGTACTTC.

The chain recombines TRBV20-1 with TRBJ2-5; D is possibly TRBD1 or TRBD2 (5 bases each). Germline lookup yields CDR1 DFQATT and CDR2 SNEGSKA (reference sequence). The length of the CDR3 is 13 residues. V dropped 5 bases and J dropped 5 bases, with 15 bases sitting between them. In nucleotides, the CDR3 is TGCAGTGCTTTTTTGGGGGTTGGGGAGACCCAGTACTTC. Amino acids: CSAFLGVGETQYF.

The CDR3 DNA is TGTGCCAGCAGTACAAGGATCGCAGATACGCAGTATTTT. Its protein is CASSTRIADTQYF. This chain connects TRBV12-3 or TRBV12-4 to TRBJ2-3, with D hard to call. Deletions cut 5 bases from V and 4 bases from J, with 10 bases between. The CDR3 consists of 13 residues.

The J gene is TRBJ2-6, the V gene TRBV5-1; 13 nucleotides match TRBD2. With V trimmed by 6 bases and J by 0 bases, 9 bases remained unmatched. The CDR3 extends over 19 amino acids. CDR1 SGHRS and CDR2 YFSETQ come from the germline V gene. The CDR3 loop is CASKLAGGPSSSGANVLTF. CDR3 DNA: TGCGCCAGCAAACTAGCGGGAGGGCCCTCAAGCTCTGGGGCCAACGTCCTGACTTTC.

This clonotype occurred a few times. This chain uses TRBV20-1 with TRBJ2-7; 11 bases align to TRBD2. The germline gives CDR1 DFQATT, CDR2 SNEGSKA (reference sequence). V lost 3 bases to trimming and J lost 5 bases; unmatched junction nucleotides: 3. This CDR3 has 13 amino acids. CDR3 sequence (DNA): TGCAGTGCTAGGGGACTAGCGGCGAACGAGCAGTACTTC. Translation: CSARGLAANEQYF.

The chain employs TRBV30 and TRBJ2-4; possible D gene TRBD1, 6 bases. The CDR3 covers 13 residues. Germline V gene sequence: CDR1 GTSNPN, CDR2 SVGIG (reference sequence). The V gene lost 0 bases and the J gene lost 6 bases, with 9 bases spanning the gap. The CDR3: CAWSVGGTNIQYF. The CDR3 DNA follows: TGTGCCTGGAGTGTAGGGGGAACAAACATTCAGTACTTC.

V gene TRBV5-1 combines with J gene TRBJ2-7; D is undetermined. The V and J ends lost 0 bases and 7 bases respectively, with 17 bases between them. Germline lookup yields CDR1 SGHRS and CDR2 YFSETQ. The CDR3 sequence is 15 residues long. As DNA, the CDR3 is TGCGCCAGCAGCTTGGCAAAAGCCTCCTACAATGAGCAGTACTTC. This gives the protein CASSLAKASYNEQYF.

This chain links TRBV7-3 with TRBJ1-6, with no clear D. Germline CDR1 is SGHTA and CDR2 is FQGTGA. This CDR3 has 13 residues. Trimming took 5 bases from V and 4 from J, leaving 6 bases between them. CDR3 residues: CASSPAYNSPLHF. The CDR3 nucleotides read TGTGCCAGCAGCCCCGCGTATAATTCACCCCTCCACTTT.

This clonotype has a handful of counts. The chain joins TRBV20-1 to TRBJ1-4; 9 bases match TRBD1. The CDR3 length is 14 residues. Germline V gene lookup returns CDR1 DFQATT and CDR2 SNEGSKA (reference sequence). With V trimmed by 3 bases and J by 7 bases, 6 bases remained unmatched. The CDR3, as DNA: TGCAGTGCTAGGCCGGGACAGGGAGGTGAAAAACTGTTTTTT. This sequence encodes CSARPGQGGEKLFF.

The genes are TRBV2 and TRBJ2-7; a possible D gene is TRBD1 (6 bases). The germline V and J ends were trimmed by 6 bases and 1 base, with 16 bases remaining between them. The CDR3 runs to 15 residues. In germline, CDR1 is SNHLY, CDR2 FYNNEI. The CDR3, as DNA: TGTGCCAGCAGCAAGAGGACAGTTCCTTCCTACGAGCAGTACTTC. It translates to CASSKRTVPSYEQYF. Full variable domain (rest looked up from reference TRBV2 and TRBJ2-7): EPEVTQTPSHQVTQMGQEVILRCVPISNHLYFYWYRQILGQKVEFLVSFYNNEISEKSEIFDDQFSVERPDGSNFTLKIRSTKLEDSAMYFCASSKRTVPSYEQYFGPGTRLTVT.

This clonotype was observed a few times. The V gene is TRBV7-2, the J gene TRBJ1-2; 10 bases are shared with TRBD1. V dropped 4 bases and J dropped 2; count of bases not matched to a gene: 19. This CDR3 contains 20 residues. Germline CDR1 SGHTA, CDR2 FQGNSA. CDR3 nucleotides: TGTGCCAGCAGCTATCCAAGGCCAGGGAGTCCGGGACAGGGGAACTATGGCTACACCTTC. It specifies CASSYPRPGSPGQGNYGYTF. The full variable domain, its missing parts supplied by reference TRBV7-2 and TRBJ1-2, is GAGVSQSPSNKVTEKGKDVELRCDPISGHTALYWYRQSLGQGLEFLIYFQGNSAPDKSGLPSDRFSAERTGGSVSTLTIQRTQQEDSAVYLCASSYPRPGSPGQGNYGYTFGSGTRLTVV.

The genes are TRBV5-1 and TRBJ2-5; 9 nucleotides line up with TRBD1. Germline V gene lookup returns CDR1 SGHRS and CDR2 YFSETQ. Unmatched junction bases numbered 7, after V lost 3 bases and J lost 4 bases. CDR3 length: 15 residues. The CDR3 region has the DNA TGCGCCAGCAGCTCACAGGGGGCCGTGAGAGAGACCCAGTACTTC. Amino acids: CASSSQGAVRETQYF.

In this sample, this clonotype turned up a few times. The CDR3 loop reads CATSDPGGNIQYF. The CDR3 region has the DNA TGTGCCACCAGTGACCCCGGGGGTAACATTCAGTACTTC. The V gene is TRBV24-1, the J gene TRBJ2-4, with a weak D call TRBD2 (6 bases). V dropped 4 bases and J dropped 7 bases, with 10 bases sitting between them. This CDR3 is built from 13 residues. Germline values: CDR1 KGHDR, CDR2 SFDVKD.